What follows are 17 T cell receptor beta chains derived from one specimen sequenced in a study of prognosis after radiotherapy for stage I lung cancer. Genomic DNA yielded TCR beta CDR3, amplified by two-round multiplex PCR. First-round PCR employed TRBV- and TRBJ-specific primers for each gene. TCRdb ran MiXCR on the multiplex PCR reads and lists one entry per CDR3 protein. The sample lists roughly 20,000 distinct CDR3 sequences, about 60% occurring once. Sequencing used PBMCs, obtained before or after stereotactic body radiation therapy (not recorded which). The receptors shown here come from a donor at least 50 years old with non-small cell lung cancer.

In nucleotides, the CDR3 is TGCGCCAGCAGCAATGGCGGGACGAACACCGGGGAGCTGTTTTTT. This gives the protein CASSNGGTNTGELFF. This chain links TRBV5-1 with TRBJ2-2, with D possibly matching TRBD2 (6 bases). Per germline, CDR1 SGHRS and CDR2 YFSETQ. V was clipped by 4 bases and J by 0 bases, with 10 bases between them. This CDR3 is built from 15 residues.

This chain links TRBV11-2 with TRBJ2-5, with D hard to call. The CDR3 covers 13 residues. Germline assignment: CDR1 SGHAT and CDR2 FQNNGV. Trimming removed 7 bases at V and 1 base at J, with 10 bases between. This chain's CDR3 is CASKALSQETQYF. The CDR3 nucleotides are TGTGCCAGCAAAGCATTGTCCCAAGAGACCCAGTACTTC.

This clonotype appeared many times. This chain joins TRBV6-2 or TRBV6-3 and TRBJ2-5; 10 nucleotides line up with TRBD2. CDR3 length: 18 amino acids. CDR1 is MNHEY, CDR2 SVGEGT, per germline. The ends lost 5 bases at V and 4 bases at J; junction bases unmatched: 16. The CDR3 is CASSEPAARSSGRETQYF. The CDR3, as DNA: TGTGCCAGCAGTGAACCCGCGGCGCGGTCTAGCGGGAGAGAGACCCAGTACTTC.

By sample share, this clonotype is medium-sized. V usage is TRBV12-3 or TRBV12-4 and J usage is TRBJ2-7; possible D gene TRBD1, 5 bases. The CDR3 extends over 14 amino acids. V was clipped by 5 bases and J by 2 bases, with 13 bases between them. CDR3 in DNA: TGTGCCAGCAGTATTCCAGGACACACCTACGAGCAGTACTTC. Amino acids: CASSIPGHTYEQYF.

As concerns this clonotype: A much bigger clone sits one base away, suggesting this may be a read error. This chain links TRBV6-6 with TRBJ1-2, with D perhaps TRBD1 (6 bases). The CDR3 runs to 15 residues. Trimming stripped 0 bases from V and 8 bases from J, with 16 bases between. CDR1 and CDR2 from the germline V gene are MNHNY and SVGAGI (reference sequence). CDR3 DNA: TGTGCCAGCAGTTACTCGACCCGGACAGTCGGCGGCTACACCTTC. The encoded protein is CASSYSTRTVGGYTF.

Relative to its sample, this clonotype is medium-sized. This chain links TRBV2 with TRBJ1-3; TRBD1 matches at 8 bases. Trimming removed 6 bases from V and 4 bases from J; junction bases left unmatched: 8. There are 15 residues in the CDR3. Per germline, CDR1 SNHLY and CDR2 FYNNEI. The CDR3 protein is CASSYDRGMGNTIYF. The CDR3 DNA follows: TGTGCCAGCAGCTACGACAGGGGAATGGGAAACACCATATATTTT.

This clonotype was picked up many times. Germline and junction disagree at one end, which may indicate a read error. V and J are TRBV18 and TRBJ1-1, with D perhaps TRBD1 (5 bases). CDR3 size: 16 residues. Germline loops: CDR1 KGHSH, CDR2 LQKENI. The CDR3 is CASSPLPRVLGTEAFF. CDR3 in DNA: TGTGCCAGCTCTCCACTCCCCAGGGTGCTCGGCACTGAAGCTTTCTTT.

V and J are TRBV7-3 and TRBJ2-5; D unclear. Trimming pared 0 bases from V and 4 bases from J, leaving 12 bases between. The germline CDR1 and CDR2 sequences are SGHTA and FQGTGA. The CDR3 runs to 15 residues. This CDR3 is CASSLTWAAGETQYF. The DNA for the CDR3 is TGTGCCAGCAGCTTAACTTGGGCGGCTGGAGAGACCCAGTACTTC.

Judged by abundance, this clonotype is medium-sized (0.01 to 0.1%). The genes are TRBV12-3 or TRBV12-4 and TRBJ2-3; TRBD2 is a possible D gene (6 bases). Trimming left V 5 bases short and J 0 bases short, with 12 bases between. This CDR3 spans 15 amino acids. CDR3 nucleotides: TGTGCCAGCAGTCTTAGCGGTACTAGCACAGATACGCAGTATTTT. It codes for CASSLSGTSTDTQYF.

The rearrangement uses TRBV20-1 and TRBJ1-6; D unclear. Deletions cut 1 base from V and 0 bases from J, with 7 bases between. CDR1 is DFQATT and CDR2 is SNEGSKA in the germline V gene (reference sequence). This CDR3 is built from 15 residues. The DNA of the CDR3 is TGCAGTGCTAGAGGCAGGAGCTCCTATAATTCACCCCTCCACTTT. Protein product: CSARGRSSYNSPLHF.

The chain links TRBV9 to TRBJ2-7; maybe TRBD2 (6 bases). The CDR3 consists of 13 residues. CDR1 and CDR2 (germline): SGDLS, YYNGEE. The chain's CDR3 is CDRSATPGAEQYF. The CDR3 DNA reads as TGTGACAGAAGCGCAACCCCGGGAGCTGAGCAGTACTTC.

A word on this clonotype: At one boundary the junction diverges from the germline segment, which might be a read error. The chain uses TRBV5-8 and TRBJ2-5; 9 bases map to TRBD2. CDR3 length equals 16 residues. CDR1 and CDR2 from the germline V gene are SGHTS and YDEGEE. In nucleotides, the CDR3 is TGTGCCATCAGCTTGGGAATAGCGGGGGAACAAGAGACCCATTACTTC. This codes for CAISLGIAGEQETHYF.

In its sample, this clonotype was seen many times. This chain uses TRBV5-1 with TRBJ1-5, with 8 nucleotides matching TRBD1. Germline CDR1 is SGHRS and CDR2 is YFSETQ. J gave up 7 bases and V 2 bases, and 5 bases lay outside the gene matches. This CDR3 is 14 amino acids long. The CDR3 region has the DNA TGCGCCAGCAGCTTAGGACAGGGTGCCCAGCCCCAGCATTTT. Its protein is CASSLGQGAQPQHF.

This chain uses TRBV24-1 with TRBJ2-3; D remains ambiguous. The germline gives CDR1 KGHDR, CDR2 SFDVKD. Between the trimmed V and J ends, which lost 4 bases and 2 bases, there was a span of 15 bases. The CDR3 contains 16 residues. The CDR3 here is CATSEGSHLYTDTQYF. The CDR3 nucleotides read TGTGCCACCAGTGAAGGGTCTCATCTATACACAGATACGCAGTATTTT.

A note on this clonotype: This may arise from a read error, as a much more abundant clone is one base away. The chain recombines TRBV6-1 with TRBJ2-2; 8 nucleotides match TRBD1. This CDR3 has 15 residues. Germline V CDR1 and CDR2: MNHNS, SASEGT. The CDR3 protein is CASRSGGAGTVELVF. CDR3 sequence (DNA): TGTGCCAGCAGATCAGGGGGCGCGGGAACCGTGGAGCTGGTTTTT.

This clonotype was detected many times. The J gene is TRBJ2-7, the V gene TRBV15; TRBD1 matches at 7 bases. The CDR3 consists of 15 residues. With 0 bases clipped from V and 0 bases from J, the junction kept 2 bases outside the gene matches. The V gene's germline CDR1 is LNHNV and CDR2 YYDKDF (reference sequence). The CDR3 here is CATSRDRGYSYEQYF. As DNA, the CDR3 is TGTGCCACCAGCAGAGACAGGGGGTACTCCTACGAGCAGTACTTC.

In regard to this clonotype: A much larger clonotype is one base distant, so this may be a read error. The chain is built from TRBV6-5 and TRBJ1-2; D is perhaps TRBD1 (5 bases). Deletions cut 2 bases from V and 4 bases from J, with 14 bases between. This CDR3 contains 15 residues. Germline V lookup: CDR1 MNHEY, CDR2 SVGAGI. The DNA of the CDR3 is TGTGCCAGCAGTTACAAGAAAGGGACCAGCTATGGCTACACCTTC. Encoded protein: CASSYKKGTSYGYTF.